This T cell receptor beta chain is from a study of CD8 T cells in ankylosing spondylitis. Quantitative 5'-RACE with molecular barcodes was used to make the TCR beta libraries. TCRdb analysed the 5' RACE reads with MiXCR anew, one entry per CDR3 protein. The sample yields 250,000 to 350,000 distinct CDR3 sequences, about 20% seen once. Germline CDR1 is SGDLS and CDR2 is YYNGEE. After removal of 4 bases from V and 5 bases from J, the junction contained 12 bases not matched to a gene. The CDR3 extends over 16 amino acids. The TCR was taken from a male donor with ankylosing spondylitis or in good health (not recorded which). The sequenced sample was blood, either unsorted or a sorted T cell fraction (not recorded which). The chain is built from TRBV9 and TRBJ2-5, with 9 positions matching TRBD1. CDR3 sequence: CASSSQGALAWETQYF. The CDR3, as DNA: TGTGCCAGCAGCTCACAGGGGGCGCTTGCGTGGGAGACCCAGTACTTC.